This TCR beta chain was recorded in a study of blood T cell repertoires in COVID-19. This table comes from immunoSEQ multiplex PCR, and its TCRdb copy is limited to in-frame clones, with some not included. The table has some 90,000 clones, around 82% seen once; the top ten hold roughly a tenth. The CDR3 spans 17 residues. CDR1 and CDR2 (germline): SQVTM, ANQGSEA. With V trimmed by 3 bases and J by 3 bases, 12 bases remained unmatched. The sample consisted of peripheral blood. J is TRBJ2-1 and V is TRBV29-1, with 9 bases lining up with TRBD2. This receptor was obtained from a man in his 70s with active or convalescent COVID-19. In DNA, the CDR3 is TGCAGCGTTGACTCACTAGCGGGTCCGAGGCTCTACAATGAGCAGTTCTTC. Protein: CSVDSLAGPRLYNEQFF.